This T cell receptor beta chain was identified in a study of control samples from healthy donors and cancer patients. Assay: immunoSEQ multiplex PCR; the TCRdb copy retains only in-frame clones and omits some. Altogether tens of thousands of clones are present, 86% being singletons, with the ten largest covering over 0.95%. A single count supports this clone. The CDR3 contains 14 residues. Trimming shortened V by 7 bases and J by 5 bases, and 17 bases separated the two germline ends. Germline CDR1 LNHDA, CDR2 SQIVND (reference sequence). This sequence was found in a woman aged 45-65 years in good health. The sequenced sample consisted of blood. The J gene is TRBJ1-2, the V gene TRBV19, with D uncertain. The CDR3 bases are TGTGCCAGTACCGACATCCCGTCTCGGTATGGCTACACCTTC. This gives the protein CASTDIPSRYGYTF.